The present T cell receptor beta chain was sequenced within a study of T cell responses to AZD1222 COVID-19 vaccine. As regards this clone: Its antigen is unknown.

This CDR3 has 14 amino acids. Trimming pared 1 base from V and 0 bases from J, leaving 6 bases between. CDR1 and CDR2 (germline): SGHDN, FVKESK. Sequenced by immunoSEQ multiplex PCR; TCRdb stores in-frame clones only, minus some. This sample has about 120,000 clones, with around 85% found just once. Study-level findings and limits: The sample set comprised mostly white British donors with more females, and clonal diversity was possibly underestimated.

This TCR was sampled from an adult in good health. Sequenced material: peripheral blood, taken on day 0 of AZD1222 vaccination. The V and J genes are TRBV14 and TRBJ1-1; weak D call: TRBD1 (5 bases). The CDR3 DNA follows: TGTGCCAGCAGCCAAGGACAGCTGAACACTGAAGCTTTCTTT. Translated: CASSQGQLNTEAFF.